This section outlines one T cell receptor (beta chain) sequence together with its context. Its antigen is not known. Method: immunoSEQ multiplex PCR; TCRdb's copy keeps in-frame clones and lacks some. The data contain 55,000 to 75,000 clones, 85% of them singletons. The data belong to a study of T cell responses to AZD1222 COVID-19 vaccine. Study-wide points: Recipients of AZD1222 seropositive at baseline numbered only five or six.

V lost 7 bases to trimming and J lost 3 bases, with 3 bases between them. Germline V CDR1 and CDR2: MNHEY, SMNVEV (reference sequence). The CDR3 spans 11 residues. The origin of this receptor is an adult in good health. The sequencing here drew on peripheral blood, taken on day 0 of AZD1222 vaccination. The J gene is TRBJ1-4, the V gene TRBV27; D is ambiguous. CDR3 in amino acids: CASKSNEKLFF. The CDR3, as DNA: TGTGCCAGCAAATCTAATGAAAAACTGTTTTTT.